The T cell receptor beta chain under discussion was sequenced for a study of T cells after yellow fever vaccination. Overall study findings and caveats: Most clones from primary vaccination resurfaced after the booster (96% CD4, over 85% CD8).

Many counts were recorded for this clonotype. What it recognizes is unknown. Making TCR cDNA involved 5'RACE template switching, which added UMIs and a universal primer site. TCRdb re-derived calls from the 5' RACE reads in MiXCR, one entry per CDR3 protein. This table holds around 400,000 distinct CDR3 sequences, approximately 10% found once. Germline CDR1 is SGHRS and CDR2 is YFSETQ. V gave up 2 bases and J gave up 5 bases, with 16 bases separating them. This CDR3 region has 15 residues. The receptor's source is a man in his late teens or twenties who received the YFV17D yellow fever vaccine. V and J are TRBV5-1 and TRBJ1-1, with a weak D call TRBD1 (5 bases). The sequenced sample was PBMCs, obtained on the day of the first yellow fever vaccination. The CDR3 reads CASSLDSNSWTEAFF. The CDR3 nucleotides are TGCGCCAGCAGCTTAGACAGCAACTCGTGGACTGAAGCTTTCTTT.